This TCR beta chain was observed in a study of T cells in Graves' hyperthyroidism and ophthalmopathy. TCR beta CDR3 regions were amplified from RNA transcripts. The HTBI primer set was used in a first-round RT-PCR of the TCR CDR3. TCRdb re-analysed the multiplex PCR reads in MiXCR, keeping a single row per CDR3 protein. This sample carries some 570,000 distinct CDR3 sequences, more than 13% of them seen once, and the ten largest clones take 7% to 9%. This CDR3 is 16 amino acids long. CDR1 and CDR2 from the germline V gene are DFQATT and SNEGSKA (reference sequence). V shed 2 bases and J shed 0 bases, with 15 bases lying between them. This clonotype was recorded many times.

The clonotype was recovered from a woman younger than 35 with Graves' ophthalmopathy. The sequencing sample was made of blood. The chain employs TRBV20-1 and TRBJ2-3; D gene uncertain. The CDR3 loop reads CSARYFGAQSTDTQYF. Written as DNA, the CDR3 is TGCAGTGCTAGATATTTCGGCGCCCAGAGCACAGATACGCAGTATTTT.